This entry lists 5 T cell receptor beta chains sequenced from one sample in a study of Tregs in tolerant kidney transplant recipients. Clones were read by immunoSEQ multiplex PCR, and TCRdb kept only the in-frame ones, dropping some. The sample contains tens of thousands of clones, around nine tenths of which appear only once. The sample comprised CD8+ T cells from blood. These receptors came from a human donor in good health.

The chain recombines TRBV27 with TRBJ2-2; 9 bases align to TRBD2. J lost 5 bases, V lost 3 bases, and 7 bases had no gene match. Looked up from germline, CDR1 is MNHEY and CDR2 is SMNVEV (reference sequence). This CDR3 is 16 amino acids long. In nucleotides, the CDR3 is TGTGCCAGCAGTTTTGGTAGCGGGAGTGGGACCGGGGAGCTGTTTTTT. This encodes CASSFGSGSGTGELFF.

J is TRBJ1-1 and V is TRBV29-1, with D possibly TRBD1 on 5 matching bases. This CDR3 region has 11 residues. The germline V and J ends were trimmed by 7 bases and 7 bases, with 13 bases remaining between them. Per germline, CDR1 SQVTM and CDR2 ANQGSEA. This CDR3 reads CSAPDGGEAFF. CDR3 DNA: TGCAGCGCCCCGGACGGGGGTGAAGCTTTCTTT.

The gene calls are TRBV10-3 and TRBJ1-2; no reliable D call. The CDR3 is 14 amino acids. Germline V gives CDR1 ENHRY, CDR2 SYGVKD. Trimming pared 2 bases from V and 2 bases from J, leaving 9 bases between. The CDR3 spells CAISEPQENYGYTF. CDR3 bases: TGTGCCATCAGTGAGCCCCAAGAAAACTATGGCTACACCTTC.

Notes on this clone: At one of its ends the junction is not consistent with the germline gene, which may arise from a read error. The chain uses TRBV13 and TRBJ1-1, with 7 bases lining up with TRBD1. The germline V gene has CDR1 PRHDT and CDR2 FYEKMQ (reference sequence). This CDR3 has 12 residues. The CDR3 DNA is TGTGCCAGCAGCGGGGGACCGGGACAGCTTATCTTT. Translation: CASSGGPGQLIF.

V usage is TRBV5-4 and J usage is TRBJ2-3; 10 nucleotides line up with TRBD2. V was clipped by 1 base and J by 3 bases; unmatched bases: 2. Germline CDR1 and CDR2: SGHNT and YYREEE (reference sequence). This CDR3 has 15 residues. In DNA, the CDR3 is TGTGCCAGCAGCTTGCTAGCGGGAGTAACAGATACGCAGTATTTT. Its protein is CASSLLAGVTDTQYF.